These T cell receptor beta chains were read from a single sample in a study of radiation and T cells in renal cell carcinoma. The data were produced by immunoSEQ multiplex PCR, yet TCRdb's version contains in-frame clones alone and is incomplete. The table has 15,000 to 20,000 clones, roughly 50% seen once. This specimen was tumor tissue, taken from a patient whose treatment included radiotherapy and nephrectomy. Receptors originate from a woman aged 55-70 years with renal cell carcinoma. The CDR3 runs from the conserved cysteine through the conserved F or W. D genes are given only for firm matches. Clone size is not always given. Where it is, it says once, few, many or a class for expanded clones.

>15|.|.|TRBV15|TRBJ1-5
CATSRGRYSNQPQHF
TGTGCCACCAGCAGGGGACGTTATAGCAATCAGCCCCAGCATTTT
>11|.|.|TRBV2|TRBJ2-7
CASGSSYEQYF
TGTGCCAGCGGGAGCTCCTACGAGCAGTACTTC
>14|once|TRBD1|TRBV7-6|TRBJ2-5
CASSKRTGRETQYF
TGTGCTAGCAGCAAAAGGACAGGGCGGGAGACCCAGTACTTC
>16|many|TRBD1|TRBV5-1|TRBJ1-1
CASSLGTGVGDTEAFF
TGCGCCAGCAGCTTGGGGACAGGGGTAGGGGACACTGAAGCTTTCTTT
>17|.|TRBD1|TRBV6-1|TRBJ2-5
CASREHRGPQYQETQYF
TGTGCCAGCAGGGAACACAGGGGACCCCAGTACCAAGAGACCCAGTACTTC
>16|many|TRBD1|TRBV4-3|TRBJ1-1
CASSPGTGRGHTEAFF
TGCGCCAGCAGCCCAGGTACAGGGAGGGGGCACACTGAAGCTTTCTTT
>10|.|.|TRBV20-1|TRBJ2-5
CSASTGNQYF
TGCAGTGCAAGCACAGGGAACCAGTACTTC
>14|.|TRBD1|TRBV10-3|TRBJ1-2
CAIQKTGTGFYYTF
TGTGCCATCCAAAAAACCGGGACAGGCTTTTACTACACCTTC
>15|few|.|TRBV27|TRBJ1-5
CASSLQGAPDQPQHF
TGTGCCAGCAGCCTACAGGGAGCCCCCGATCAGCCCCAGCATTTT
>12|.|TRBD1|TRBV19|TRBJ2-3
CASTGTVGTQYF
TGTGCCAGTACCGGGACAGTCGGTACGCAGTATTTT
>15|.|.|TRBV29-1|TRBJ2-3
CSVSHRQDSTDTQYF
TGCAGCGTTTCTCACAGACAGGATAGCACAGATACGCAGTATTTT
>14|.|.|TRBV6-5|TRBJ1-5
CASSETRGYQPQHF
TGTGCCAGCAGTGAGACACGGGGTTATCAGCCCCAGCATTTT
>12|once|.|TRBV6-5|TRBJ1-2
CASSTGTYGYTF
TGTGCCAGCAGTACAGGTACTTATGGCTACACCTTC
>15|.|TRBD1|TRBV6-5|TRBJ2-7
CASSYPGTGTYEQYF
TGTGCCAGCAGTTACCCCGGGACAGGGACCTACGAGCAGTACTTC
>15|.|TRBD2|TRBV7-3|TRBJ2-7
CASSLVAWRGNEQYF
TGTGCCAGCAGCTTAGTAGCGTGGCGGGGGAACGAGCAGTACTTC
>13|.|.|TRBV9|TRBJ1-2
CASSVEVDNGYTF
TGTGCCAGCAGCGTAGAAGTGGATAATGGCTACACCTTC
>14|.|TRBD1|TRBV7-9|TRBJ1-6
CASSLGQGGSPLHF
TGTGCCAGCAGCTTAGGACAGGGGGGTTCACCCCTCCACTTT
>13|.|.|TRBV11-3|TRBJ2-1
CASSLGQPNEQFF
TGTGCCAGCAGCCTCGGACAGCCCAATGAGCAGTTCTTC
>15|.|TRBD2|TRBV6-5|TRBJ2-2
CASSLAGVNTGELFF
TGTGCCAGCAGTCTAGCGGGAGTCAACACCGGGGAGCTGTTTTTT
>13|once|.|TRBV6-6|TRBJ1-6
CASSRTWGSPLHF
TGTGCCAGCAGCAGGACCTGGGGTTCACCCCTCCACTTT
>10|.|.|TRBV5-8|TRBJ2-7
CASARYEQYF
TGTGCCAGCGCTAGATACGAGCAGTACTTC
>14|.|.|TRBV5-6|TRBJ2-1
CASSLMARANEQFF
TGTGCCAGCAGCTTAATGGCCAGGGCAAATGAGCAGTTCTTC
>16|.|.|TRBV7-2|TRBJ1-1
CASSSFQGVGSTEAFF
TGTGCCAGCAGCTCCTTCCAGGGTGTCGGGAGCACTGAAGCTTTCTTT
>12|once|.|TRBV19|TRBJ2-1
CASSWKDNEQFF
TGTGCCAGTAGTTGGAAGGACAATGAGCAGTTCTTC
>14|.|.|TRBV25-1|TRBJ1-4
CASSEYRANEKLFF
TGTGCCAGCAGTGAATACAGGGCAAATGAAAAACTGTTTTTT
>15|.|.|TRBV4-1|TRBJ1-2
CASSLPFADNYGYTF
TGTGCCAGCAGCCTCCCCTTCGCAGACAACTATGGCTACACCTTC
>12|.|TRBD1|TRBV6-6|TRBJ1-2
CASHDRGGGYTF
TGTGCCAGTCACGACAGGGGAGGAGGCTACACCTTC
>17|.|TRBD1|TRBV9|TRBJ1-5
CASSVGTGDNSNQPQHF
TGTGCCAGCAGCGTAGGGACAGGCGATAATAGCAATCAGCCCCAGCATTTT
>13|once|.|TRBV19|TRBJ1-2
CASSIVMGNGYTF
TGTGCCAGTAGTATAGTAATGGGTAATGGCTACACCTTC
>15|.|.|TRBV5-1|TRBJ2-7
CASSLDGRGAYEQYF
TGCGCCAGCAGCTTGGACGGGAGAGGGGCCTACGAGCAGTACTTC
>15|many|TRBD1|TRBV11-1|TRBJ2-1
CASSSDRGAYNEQFF
TGTGCCAGCAGCTCGGACAGGGGGGCGTACAATGAGCAGTTCTTC
>13|.|.|TRBV6-6|TRBJ1-2
CASSDQGSYGYTF
TGTGCCAGCAGTGATCAGGGGAGCTATGGCTACACCTTC
>17|.|TRBD1|TRBV25-1|TRBJ1-3
CASSELGTGTGGNTIYF
TGTGCCAGCAGTGAATTGGGGACAGGGACGGGTGGAAACACCATATATTTT
>14|.|.|TRBV10-3|TRBJ2-3
CAISWAQGTDTQYF
TGTGCCATCAGTTGGGCGCAGGGCACAGATACGCAGTATTTT
>13|.|.|TRBV9|TRBJ2-5
CASSVALRETQYF
TGTGCCAGCAGCGTAGCTCTGAGGGAGACCCAGTACTTC
>13|medium-sized|.|TRBV11-3|TRBJ2-7
CASSLGYRDEQYF
TGTGCCAGCAGCTTAGGGTACAGGGACGAGCAGTACTTC
>14|few|.|TRBV5-1|TRBJ1-2
CASSKDIGGYGYTF
TGCGCCAGCAGCAAGGACATTGGGGGCTATGGCTACACCTTC
>18|many|TRBD2|TRBV5-1|TRBJ2-1
CASSPGLAGVSSYNEQFF
TGCGCCAGCAGCCCGGGACTAGCGGGGGTAAGCTCCTACAATGAGCAGTTCTTC
>15|.|.|TRBV6-1|TRBJ2-5
CASSDAHGGSETQYF
TGTGCCAGCAGTGACGCTCATGGGGGATCGGAGACCCAGTACTTC
>14|.|.|TRBV6-1|TRBJ1-1
CASGPFMVNTEAFF
TGTGCCAGCGGGCCCTTCATGGTGAACACTGAAGCTTTCTTT
>15|few|TRBD2|TRBV5-1|TRBJ2-3
CASSWTSGSRDTQYF
TGCGCCAGCAGCTGGACTAGCGGGAGCAGAGATACGCAGTATTTT